This T cell receptor (beta chain) was documented in a study of cytomegalovirus exposure and HLA in healthy donors. This clone was observed a single time. Amplification used 60 Vbeta primers and 13 Jbeta primers. As handled by the study authors: Per a later analysis, the number of unique TCR beta chains was about 80 million, of which 9 million to 14 million were shared. Using immunoSEQ multiplex PCR, the repertoire was profiled, and TCRdb retains in-frame clones only, with some absent. D and trimming come from the DNA, and the V and J calls and clone size come from that table. The repertoire holds 110,000 to 150,000 clones, with just under 70% as singletons. CDR3 size: 14 residues. V was clipped by 1 base and J by 2 bases, with 8 bases between them. From germline, CDR1 is MNHNS and CDR2 SASEGT.

This sequence joins TRBV6-1 and TRBJ2-5; TRBD1 is a possible D gene (6 bases). The receptor comes from a man in his 60s in good health and CMV-seronegative. The sequenced sample consisted of PBMCs. The CDR3 region has the DNA TGTGCCAGCAGTGAAGGTACAGGGCAAGAGACCCAGTACTTC. This codes for CASSEGTGQETQYF.